The clone carrying this T cell receptor beta chain has only one observation. Antigen: not known. The data are from a study of T cell responses to AZD1222 COVID-19 vaccine. Study-wide findings and caveats: The number of AZD1222 recipients seropositive at baseline was only 5 to 7. The donors showed a predominance of white British ancestry and of females, with possible underestimation of clonal diversity. Across the whole spike, CD4 TCRs peaked at regions 160-218 and 743-854. Researchers took repertoire samples only after the peak T cell response had come.

Data came from immunoSEQ multiplex PCR; TCRdb stores just in-frame clones and leaves some out. The sample lists some 140,000 clones, roughly 89% occurring once. Trimming at V came to 3 bases and at J to 10 bases, leaving 19 bases not matched to a gene. CDR1 and CDR2 from the germline V gene are LNHNV and YYDKDF (reference sequence). The CDR3 loop spans 19 amino acids. The sample in question was peripheral blood, obtained on day 0 of AZD1222 vaccination. The source of this sequence is an adult in good health. V is TRBV15 and J is TRBJ1-6; 9 nucleotides agree with TRBD1. CDR3 nucleotides: TGTGCCACCAGCAGCCCGCCAGGGACAGGGTATTTTAGGGAGTCACCCCTCCACTTT. Protein: CATSSPPGTGYFRESPLHF.